The 28 T cell receptor beta chains given below trace back to one sample, sequenced in a study of cytomegalovirus exposure and HLA in healthy donors (dated by TCRdb to about 2017). Library creation used the immunoSEQ multiplex PCR assay. The multiplex PCR relied on a mix of 60 forward primers for TCR Vbeta segments and 13 reverse primers for TCR Jbeta segments. Entries here come from immuneACCESS through TCRdb and include only in-frame sequences with V and J called. Some clones fail to appear in such tables; in the studies checked, an unresolved V gene covers under half of the shortfall, and the cause of the remainder is unknown. This sample holds more than 150,000 clones; around 80% were observed only once. Jointly, the top ten make up 1% of the sample. The source material was PBMCs. The receptor set was obtained from a woman aged 50 to 60 in good health and CMV-seropositive.

The genes are TRBV9 and TRBJ2-1; possibly TRBD2 for D (5 bases). Trimming took 4 bases from V and 0 from J, leaving 11 bases between them. The CDR3 is 15 amino acids. The germline gives CDR1 SGDLS, CDR2 YYNGEE. DNA for the CDR3: TGTGCCAGCAGCCTCTCCGGGGTCTCCTACAATGAGCAGTTCTTC. This encodes CASSLSGVSYNEQFF.

The V call is TRBV7-2, the J call TRBJ2-2; no clear D. The CDR3 length is 14 residues. CDR1 is SGHTA, CDR2 FQGNSA, per germline. Trimming took off 5 bases at V and 6 bases at J, with 13 bases between the two ends. CDR3 nucleotide sequence: TGTGCCAGCAGCCCCGTGTTGGCCCCCGGGGAGCTGTTTTTT. Translating gives CASSPVLAPGELFF.

The rearrangement links TRBV7-6 to TRBJ2-7, with TRBD1 matching 9 bases. In germline, CDR1 is SGHVS, CDR2 FNYEAQ. This CDR3 is built from 13 residues. Trimming took 6 bases from V and 6 from J; bases not matched to a gene: 6. The CDR3 DNA is TGTGCCAGCAGTTCCGACAGGGGGAGCGAGCAGTACTTC. Translating gives CASSSDRGSEQYF.

The CDR3 protein is CASSLRGLSGANVLTF. In nucleotides, the CDR3 is TGTGCCAGCAGTTTGAGGGGGCTTTCTGGGGCCAACGTCCTGACTTTC. This chain uses TRBV28 with TRBJ2-6; 7 bases line up with TRBD1. Germline assignment: CDR1 MDHEN and CDR2 SYDVKM. V lost 3 bases to trimming and J lost 1 base; unmatched junction nucleotides: 3. CDR3 length: 16 residues.

CDR3 region: CASKEGNTGELFF. CDR3 nucleotides: TGTGCCAGCAAGGAGGGCAACACCGGGGAGCTGTTTTTT. The chain links TRBV4-2 to TRBJ2-2; TRBD2 might be the D (6 bases). Germline CDR1 reads LGHNA; CDR2 reads YNFKEQ. The CDR3 totals 13 residues. The V end was cut by 7 bases, the J end by 2 bases, with 8 bases between.

This clone has just one count. The chain has TRBV19 and TRBJ1-5; 10 bases match TRBD1. V was clipped by 6 bases and J by 2 bases; unmatched bases: 16. The V gene's germline CDR1 is LNHDA and CDR2 SQIVND (reference sequence). The CDR3 covers 19 residues. The CDR3 sequence is CASRTRDRGPLIRNQPQHF. The CDR3 coding sequence is TGTGCCAGTAGGACCCGGGACAGGGGTCCCCTGATCCGCAATCAGCCCCAGCATTTT.

This chain links TRBV11-2 with TRBJ2-1, with 16 nucleotides matching TRBD2. CDR3 size: 16 residues. J gave up 9 bases and V 1 base, and 3 bases lay outside the gene matches. The germline V gene encodes CDR1 SGHAT and CDR2 FQNNGV. DNA for the CDR3: TGTGCCAGCAGCTTAGCCGGGACTAGCGGGAGGGGTGAGCAGTTCTTC. Encoded protein: CASSLAGTSGRGEQFF.

This clone is a singleton in its sample. The gene calls are TRBV9 and TRBJ2-3; TRBD2 aligns across 10 bases. Germline lookup yields CDR1 SGDLS and CDR2 YYNGEE. Trimming took 1 base from V and 10 from J; bases not matched to a gene: 6. This CDR3 comprises 14 residues. CDR3 sequence reads: CASSVSGTSDAQYF. The CDR3 DNA sequence: TGTGCCAGCAGCGTATCCGGGACTAGCGATGCGCAGTATTTT.

The chain recombines TRBV4-2 with TRBJ2-7; possibly TRBD1 for D (6 bases). The CDR3 spans 15 residues. The germline CDR1 and CDR2 sequences are LGHNA and YNFKEQ. The germline V and J ends were trimmed by 0 bases and 3 bases, with 12 bases remaining between them. CDR3 bases: TGTGCCAGCAGCCAAGATCGGCAGGGGCGCTACGAGCAGTACTTC. Amino acid sequence: CASSQDRQGRYEQYF.

J is TRBJ1-5 and V is TRBV9, with a weak D call TRBD1 (5 bases). The CDR3 is made up of 14 amino acids. V shed 0 bases and J shed 4 bases, with 8 bases lying between them. CDR1 SGDLS and CDR2 YYNGEE come from the germline V gene. The CDR3 here is CASSVGSGNQPQHF. CDR3 DNA sequence: TGTGCCAGCAGCGTAGGTTCAGGGAATCAGCCCCAGCATTTT.

This chain joins TRBV10-3 and TRBJ2-3; 8 bases are shared with TRBD1. CDR1 and CDR2 (germline): ENHRY, SYGVKD. The CDR3 is 14 residues long. With 5 bases clipped from V and 3 bases from J, the junction kept 4 bases outside the gene matches. CDR3 sequence (DNA): TGTGCCATCAGTCGGACAGGGAGTACAGATACGCAGTATTTT. Translating it yields CAISRTGSTDTQYF.

The V and J genes are TRBV28 and TRBJ2-2, with a tentative D call TRBD1 (6 bases). This CDR3 region has 14 residues. The germline CDR1 and CDR2 sequences are MDHEN and SYDVKM. With 5 bases removed from V and 5 bases from J, the gap between germline ends came to 12 bases. The CDR3 nucleotides are TGTGCCAGCAGTGGGGGAACAGGGACCGGGGAGCTGTTTTTT. This codes for CASSGGTGTGELFF.

The V gene is TRBV7-2, the J gene TRBJ1-2; 10 bases match TRBD1. The CDR3 loop spans 18 amino acids. Germline lookup yields CDR1 SGHTA and CDR2 FQGNSA. V was clipped by 2 bases and J by 2 bases; unmatched bases: 11. The CDR3 DNA reads as TGTGCCAGCAGCTTATTACCGAGACAGGGGGCGGGAAACTATGGCTACACCTTC. Its protein is CASSLLPRQGAGNYGYTF.

The chain combines TRBV18 with TRBJ2-7, with 7 bases lining up with TRBD2. The V gene's germline CDR1 is KGHSH and CDR2 LQKENI. Trimming removed 5 bases from V and 2 bases from J; junction bases left unmatched: 12. CDR3 length: 16 amino acids. CDR3 coding DNA: TGTGCCAGCTCATCAGGATGGGCTAGCGGCACCTACGAGCAGTACTTC. This codes for CASSSGWASGTYEQYF.

The chain joins TRBV15 to TRBJ1-5, with 9 bases fitting TRBD1. The germline V gene has CDR1 LNHNV and CDR2 YYDKDF (reference sequence). The CDR3 contains 15 residues. Trimming removed 3 bases from V and 5 bases from J; junction bases left unmatched: 5. CDR3 sequence: CATSRYRGRDQPQHF. In DNA form, the CDR3 reads TGTGCCACCAGCAGGTACAGGGGGCGGGATCAGCCCCAGCATTTT.

This chain joins TRBV7-2 and TRBJ2-1, with 8 bases that match TRBD2. Germline V CDR1 and CDR2: SGHTA, FQGNSA. Trimming cost V 3 bases and J 9 bases; bases outside gene matches: 10. The CDR3 is 15 amino acids. The CDR3 protein is CASSFRSGRFGEQFF. The CDR3 nucleotides are TGTGCCAGCAGCTTTAGAAGCGGGAGATTCGGTGAGCAGTTCTTC.

The chain uses TRBV14 and TRBJ1-3; D is unresolved. This CDR3 has 14 amino acids. Germline lookup yields CDR1 SGHDN and CDR2 FVKESK. V lost 0 bases and J lost 10, with 13 bases in between. The CDR3 DNA reads as TGTGCCAGCAGCCAAGATTTGCACCGGAGGACCATATATTTT. Its protein product is CASSQDLHRRTIYF.

This clone appeared once. The V and J genes are TRBV6-1 and TRBJ2-5; D is perhaps TRBD2 (6 bases). The length of the CDR3 is 13 residues. Germline CDR1 reads MNHNS; CDR2 reads SASEGT. Between the trimmed V and J ends, which lost 6 bases and 1 base, there was a span of 9 bases. In DNA, the CDR3 is TGTGCCAGCAGGCTAGCGCTCCAAGAGACCCAGTACTTC. Translation: CASRLALQETQYF.

DNA for the CDR3: TGCGCCAGCAGCTTGGGCGGGGGGGGAGCCTACGAGCAGTACTTC. Its translation is CASSLGGGGAYEQYF. V usage is TRBV5-1 and J usage is TRBJ2-7, with 9 bases fitting TRBD2. There are 15 residues in the CDR3. Germline V gives CDR1 SGHRS, CDR2 YFSETQ. J gave up 2 bases and V 0 bases, and 3 bases lay outside the gene matches. The variable domain in full, completed from reference TRBV5-1 and TRBJ2-7, reads KAGVTQTPRYLIKTRGQQVTLSCSPISGHRSVSWYQQTPGQGLQFLFEYFSETQRNKGNFPGRFSGRQFSNSRSEMNVSTLELGDSALYLCASSLGGGGAYEQYFGPGTRLTVT.

The chain recombines TRBV20-1 with TRBJ1-1, with D hard to call. The CDR3 spans 11 residues. V lost 8 bases and J lost 5, with 12 bases in between. CDR1 and CDR2 from the germline V gene are DFQATT and SNEGSKA (reference sequence). Here the CDR3 DNA reads TGCAGTACCCTGACTCAGACTGAAGCTTTCTTT. This sequence encodes CSTLTQTEAFF.

This sequence joins TRBV7-3 and TRBJ2-2, with 7 nucleotides matching TRBD2. Germline trimming cut 3 bases from V and 4 bases from J; bases unmatched to any gene: 5. The length of the CDR3 is 15 residues. Germline V CDR1 and CDR2: SGHTA, FQGTGA. In DNA, the CDR3 is TGTGCCAGCAGCTTCAGCGGGACCCTCACCGGGGAGCTGTTTTTT. Residues: CASSFSGTLTGELFF. The complete variable domain, with remaining parts taken from reference TRBV7-3 and TRBJ2-2, reads GAGVSQTPSNKVTEKGKYVELRCDPISGHTALYWYRQSLGQGPEFLIYFQGTGAADDSGLPNDRFFAVRPEGSVSTLKIQRTERGDSAVYLCASSFSGTLTGELFFGEGSRLTVL.

The sample holds one count of this clone. V and J are TRBV19 and TRBJ1-5; the D is unclear. This CDR3 has 12 residues. In germline, CDR1 is LNHDA, CDR2 SQIVND (reference sequence). Trimming took off 6 bases at V and 4 bases at J, with 7 bases between the two ends. The CDR3 sequence is CASRHPNQPQHF. For the CDR3, the DNA is TGTGCCAGTAGACACCCGAATCAGCCCCAGCATTTT.

The chain recombines TRBV7-2 with TRBJ2-3, with no clear D. The CDR3 is 16 amino acids. CDR1 is SGHTA and CDR2 is FQGNSA in the germline V gene. Trimming took off 5 bases at V and 5 bases at J, with 20 bases between the two ends. CDR3 in DNA: TGTGCCAGCAGCGCGGCCCCACTGGAAACACTAGATACGCAGTATTTT. Translation gives CASSAAPLETLDTQYF.

V and J are TRBV29-1 and TRBJ2-2; D remains ambiguous. The CDR3 is 11 residues long. CDR1 and CDR2 from the germline V gene are SQVTM and ANQGSEA. The ends were cut back, 7 bases at V and 6 bases at J, with 9 bases in the middle. CDR3 nucleotides: TGCAGCGCTCCGTATTCCGGGGAGCTGTTTTTT. Protein sequence: CSAPYSGELFF.

The V and J genes are TRBV18 and TRBJ2-5; D not certain. V was cut by 5 bases and J by 11 bases, with 18 bases left in between. The CDR3 has 13 amino acids. Germline CDR1 and CDR2: KGHSH and LQKENI. The CDR3 protein is CASSENSQVEQYF. DNA of the CDR3: TGTGCCAGCTCAGAGAACTCCCAAGTGGAGCAGTACTTC. The whole variable domain, remainder taken from reference TRBV18 and TRBJ2-5, is NAGVMQNPRHLVRRRGQEARLRCSPMKGHSHVYWYRQLPEEGLKFMVYLQKENIIDESGMPKERFSAEFPKEGPSILRIQQVVRGDSAAYFCASSENSQVEQYFGPGTRLLVL.

The chain recombines TRBV28 with TRBJ1-4; the D gene is possibly TRBD1 (5 bases). The V gene's germline CDR1 is MDHEN and CDR2 SYDVKM. V dropped 10 bases and J dropped 4 bases, with 10 bases sitting between them. This CDR3 is built from 12 residues. The CDR3 DNA follows: TGTGCCATCAGGCAGGGTAATGAAAAACTGTTTTTT. Its protein is CAIRQGNEKLFF.

The chain joins TRBV28 to TRBJ2-5; 9 nucleotides align to TRBD2. The J call is doubtful: the DNA matches TRBJ2-7 better. CDR3 size: 16 residues. Germline values: CDR1 MDHEN, CDR2 SYDVKM. CDR3 coding DNA: TGTGCCAGCAGCGCGCTAGCGGGGCCCAGCTCCTACGAGCAGTACTTC. Encoded protein: CASSALAGPSSYEQYF.

This chain connects TRBV4-1 to TRBJ2-1, with TRBD2 identical over 13 bases. V shed 3 bases and J 5 bases; nucleotides not matched to a gene: 4. Per germline, CDR1 MGHRA and CDR2 YSYEKL. CDR3 size: 16 residues. The CDR3: CASSHTSGRDDNEQFF. Written as DNA, the CDR3 is TGCGCCAGCAGCCACACTAGCGGGAGGGACGACAATGAGCAGTTCTTC.